This TCR beta chain was documented in a study of blood T cell repertoires in COVID-19. Some clones are missing from TCRdb's copy, which holds only in-frame ones; the method was immunoSEQ multiplex PCR. The data show 130,000 or so clones, around 77% seen once. This clone occurred once. The V gene lost 6 bases and the J gene lost 0 bases, with 21 bases spanning the gap. The CDR3 contains 16 residues. Germline V gene sequence: CDR1 DFQATT, CDR2 SNEGSKA (reference sequence). Material: peripheral blood. This chain links TRBV20-1 with TRBJ2-7; maybe TRBD1 (6 bases). This receptor was identified in a human donor in a cohort sampled during active COVID-19. The CDR3 sequence: CSASLTGTTSSYEQYF. The CDR3, as DNA: TGCAGTGCCAGTTTGACAGGCACTACGTCCTCCTACGAGCAGTACTTC.